The sequence of this TCR beta chain was determined in a study of molecular identifiers for immune sequencing clone quantification. This clonotype came up many times. A single record per CDR3 protein comes from TCRdb applying MiXCR to the PCR reads. Here the sample spans 79,000 or so distinct CDR3 sequences, approximately 25% being singletons. Libraries of naive CD8 T cells were made from about 20,000 to 1,000,000 sorted cells. They used 10%, 30% or 50% RNA. V was cut by 3 bases and J by 6 bases, with 11 bases left in between. The germline V gene encodes CDR1 LNHDA and CDR2 SQIVND (reference sequence). The CDR3 is 14 amino acids.

The chain recombines TRBV19 with TRBJ2-2; D gene uncertain. The clonotype was recovered from a human donor in good health. Some libraries in this study had Jurkat cell RNA spiked in. Sequencing was carried out using naive CD8+ T cells from blood, with Jurkat cell RNA spiked in. Subset defined: FACS-sorted CD8+CD4-CCR7+CD45RA+ naive T cells. Written as DNA, the CDR3 is TGTGCCAGTAGTATGATTGGCGGATCCGGGGAGCTGTTTTTT. Translated, it gives CASSMIGGSGELFF.